The clone carrying this T cell receptor beta chain has more than one count but fewer than ten. The data were obtained in a study of patients and donors after allogeneic stem cell transplantation. TCRdb re-called the RT-PCR reads with MiXCR, one entry per CDR3 protein. The data contain tens of thousands of distinct CDR3 sequences, about 5% of them singletons. The V gene's germline CDR1 is DFQATT and CDR2 SNEGSKA (reference sequence). CDR3 length equals 16 residues. Trimming cost V 1 base and J 0 bases, with 13 bases left between them. The chain couples TRBV20-1 to TRBJ2-1; D is uncertain. Specimen: blood, either unsorted or a sorted T cell fraction (not recorded which). The sequence was obtained from a human donor who was either an allogeneic HSCT recipient or a stem cell or donor lymphocyte infusion donor (not recorded which). It is not recorded whose cells these are; they may come from a transplant donor. DNA of the CDR3: TGCAGTGCTAGAGGTTCAGATTTAAGCTCCTACAATGAGCAGTTCTTC. This gives the protein CSARGSDLSSYNEQFF.